A selection of T cell receptor beta chains follows, all from one sample in a study of blood T cell repertoires in COVID-19. TCRdb keeps only in-frame clones here, not all; method: immunoSEQ multiplex PCR. Seen here are about 74,000 clones, under 95% observed once, and the top ten hold about a tenth. Sequencing was done on a sample of peripheral blood. The receptors were sampled from a human donor in a cohort sampled during active COVID-19. CDR3s include the opening cysteine and the closing phenylalanine or tryptophan. The D gene is left open where the match is weak. The size entry is marked missing in some rows and otherwise reads once, few, many or a size class.

d_call j_call v_call clone_size cdr3_aa cdr3_nt
TRBD1 TRBJ2-5 TRBV12-5 - CASGPDRGSGTQYF TGTGCTAGTGGTCCCGACAGGGGCTCGGGGACCCAGTACTTC
TRBD2 TRBJ2-5 TRBV4-1 - CASSQVAGGMETQYF TGCGCCAGCAGCCAAGTAGCGGGAGGGATGGAGACCCAGTACTTC
- TRBJ1-1 TRBV13 - CASSHTRRQAIDTEAFF TGTGCCAGCAGCCATACCCGGAGGCAGGCCATCGACACTGAAGCTTTCTTT
TRBD2 TRBJ2-2 TRBV27 - CASSTRTSGRTTGELFF TGTGCCAGCAGTACCCGGACTAGCGGGAGGACCACCGGGGAGCTGTTTTTT
TRBD1 TRBJ2-2 TRBV7-9 - CASSPGQGRNTGELFF TGTGCCAGCAGCCCAGGACAGGGACGAAACACCGGGGAGCTGTTTTTT
TRBD1 TRBJ2-1 TRBV29-1 - CSVEKGQGVPNEQFF TGCAGCGTTGAGAAGGGACAGGGAGTACCCAATGAGCAGTTCTTC
- TRBJ2-7 TRBV5-4 - CASSPHGARNGGYEQYF TGTGCCAGCAGCCCTCACGGAGCTAGAAATGGAGGATACGAGCAGTACTTC
TRBD1 TRBJ2-3 TRBV18 - CASSPGQDTQYF TGTGCCAGCTCACCGGGACAGGATACGCAGTATTTT
TRBD1 TRBJ2-7 TRBV19 - CASSPSRDRDYEQYF TGTGCCAGTAGTCCTAGCCGGGACAGGGACTACGAGCAGTACTTC
TRBD2 TRBJ2-7 TRBV6-2/TRBV6-3 - CASSLIAGLGSYEQYF TGTGCCAGCAGTCTTATCGCCGGACTAGGGTCCTACGAGCAGTACTTC
- TRBJ2-1 TRBV7-2 - CASSLVGPASRSYNEQFF TGTGCCAGCAGCTTAGTAGGTCCAGCGTCGAGGTCCTACAATGAGCAGTTCTTC
- TRBJ2-2 TRBV19 - CASSIRRGQGNGELFF TGTGCCAGTAGTATTCGGCGGGGGCAGGGGAACGGGGAGCTGTTTTTT
TRBD1 TRBJ1-4 TRBV4-3 - CASSQGTGEGEKLFF TGCGCCAGCAGCCAGGGGACAGGGGAAGGCGAAAAACTGTTTTTT
TRBD1 TRBJ2-3 TRBV24-1 - CATSDLTQGVDTQYF TGTGCCACCAGTGATTTGACCCAGGGGGTAGATACGCAGTATTTT
TRBD1 TRBJ2-7 TRBV5-1 - CASSLAGDSRTYEQYF TGCGCCAGCAGCTTGGCCGGGGACAGCCGCACCTACGAGCAGTACTTC
TRBD2 TRBJ2-3 TRBV5-1 once CASSRTGLAASGGADTQYF TGCGCCAGCAGCCGGACAGGACTAGCGGCGTCAGGGGGTGCAGATACGCAGTATTTT
- TRBJ2-7 TRBV19 - CASSIAIYGTNEQYF TGTGCCAGTAGTATAGCTATATACGGTACGAACGAGCAGTACTTC
- TRBJ2-5 TRBV5-1 - CASSPSSSGGETQYF TGCGCCAGCAGCCCGTCGTCCTCCGGGGGAGAGACCCAGTACTTC
TRBD2 TRBJ2-1 TRBV3-1/TRBV3-2 - CASQAGEIGNEQFF TGTGCCAGCCAGGCGGGAGAGATAGGGAATGAGCAGTTCTTC
- TRBJ2-1 TRBV7-9 - CASSLTSNNEQFF TGTGCCAGCAGCTTAACCAGTAACAATGAGCAGTTCTTC
TRBD1 TRBJ2-3 TRBV5-5 once CASSLDLGTGYRSSTDTQYF TGTGCCAGCAGCTTGGATCTGGGGACAGGGTACCGTTCGAGCACAGATACGCAGTATTTT
- TRBJ1-2 TRBV10-3 - CAISGGGGQNYGYTF TGTGCCATCAGTGGCGGCGGAGGGCAAAATTATGGCTACACCTTC
- TRBJ2-5 TRBV25-1 - CASSESGSRETQYF TGTGCCAGCAGTGAATCGGGATCTCGGGAGACCCAGTACTTC
TRBD2 TRBJ2-7 TRBV5-4 once CASSNSGRDYEQYF TGTGCCAGCAGCAACAGCGGGAGAGACTACGAGCAGTACTTC
- TRBJ2-7 TRBV6-1 - CASSEAPQGGVYEQYF TGTGCCAGCAGTGAAGCTCCCCAGGGGGGAGTCTACGAGCAGTACTTC
- TRBJ1-4 TRBV20-1 - CSASGLGENEKLFF TGCAGTGCTAGTGGTTTAGGAGAAAATGAAAAACTGTTTTTT
TRBD2 TRBJ2-7 TRBV3-1/TRBV3-2 - CASIWSGRAYEQYF TGTGCCAGCATCTGGAGCGGGAGGGCTTACGAGCAGTACTTC
TRBD1 TRBJ1-1 TRBV7-2 - CASSSNRGHSTEAFF TGTGCCAGCAGCTCGAACAGGGGGCATTCCACTGAAGCTTTCTTT
- TRBJ1-5 TRBV24-1 - CATSGDRGYSNQPQHF TGTGCCACCAGTGGGGACCGGGGGTACAGCAATCAGCCCCAGCATTTT
- TRBJ2-2 TRBV10-2 once CASSDRGRGITGELFF TGCGCCAGCAGTGATAGGGGCAGGGGAATTACCGGGGAGCTGTTTTTT
TRBD2 TRBJ2-1 TRBV9 - CASSPRGLAGPPSEQFF TGTGCCAGCAGCCCCCGGGGGCTAGCGGGCCCACCGAGTGAGCAGTTCTTC